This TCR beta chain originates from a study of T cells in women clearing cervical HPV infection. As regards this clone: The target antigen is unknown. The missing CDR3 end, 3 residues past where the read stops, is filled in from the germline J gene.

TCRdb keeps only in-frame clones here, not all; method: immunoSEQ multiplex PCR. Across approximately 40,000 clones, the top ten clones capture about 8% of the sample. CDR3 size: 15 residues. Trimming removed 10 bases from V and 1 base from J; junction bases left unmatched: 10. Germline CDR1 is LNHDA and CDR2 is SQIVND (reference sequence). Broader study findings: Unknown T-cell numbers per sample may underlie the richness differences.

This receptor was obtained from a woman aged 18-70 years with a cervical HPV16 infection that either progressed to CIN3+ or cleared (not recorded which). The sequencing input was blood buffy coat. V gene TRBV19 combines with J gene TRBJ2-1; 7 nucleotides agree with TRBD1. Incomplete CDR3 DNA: TGTGCCATCTCCAACCCGGGACAGTCCTACAATGAG. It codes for CAISNPGQSYNE. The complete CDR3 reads CAISNPGQSYNEQFF.